The 4 T cell receptor beta chains given below trace back to one sample, sequenced in a study of T cell responses to AZD1222 COVID-19 vaccine. Some clones are missing from TCRdb's copy, which holds only in-frame ones; the method was immunoSEQ multiplex PCR. There are approximately 160,000 clones in the sample; around 90% occur only once, and around 2.6% lies in the top ten. The source material was peripheral blood, sampled on day 0 of AZD1222 vaccination. The receptors shown here come from an adult in good health.

The rearrangement links TRBV6-2 or TRBV6-3 to TRBJ2-3; no firm D call. The CDR3 runs to 16 residues. Trimming took 0 bases from V and 5 from J, leaving 15 bases between them. Germline CDR1 and CDR2: MNHEY and SVGEGT. The CDR3 DNA reads TGTGCCAGCAGTTACTCCCCGATTATGGTCGAAGATACGCAGTATTTT. As protein: CASSYSPIMVEDTQYF.

The rearrangement uses TRBV6-5 and TRBJ1-2; D not certain. The CDR3 runs to 13 residues. V was shortened by 6 bases and J by 8 bases, with 16 bases between the two germline ends. Germline assignment: CDR1 MNHEY and CDR2 SVGAGI. CDR3 nucleotides: TGTGCCAGCAGCCCACGGGTAACGGACGGCTACACCTTC. It encodes CASSPRVTDGYTF.

The chain joins TRBV7-2 to TRBJ2-1, with D possibly TRBD1 on 6 matching bases. This CDR3 has 13 residues. The germline V and J ends were trimmed by 1 base and 9 bases, with 10 bases remaining between them. CDR1 is SGHTA and CDR2 is FQGNSA in the germline V gene. Written as DNA, the CDR3 is TGTGCCAGCAGCTTAGATCTAGGGGGTGAGCAGTTCTTC. Encoded protein: CASSLDLGGEQFF.

This rearrangement joins TRBV5-4 to TRBJ2-7, with D perhaps TRBD1 or TRBD2 (6 bases each). The CDR3 is 15 residues long. Germline CDR1 SGHNT, CDR2 YYREEE (reference sequence). Trimming shortened V by 4 bases and J by 3 bases, and 17 bases separated the two germline ends. CDR3 bases: TGTGCCAGCAGCCTTCTCATCGGGGGCGGCTACGAGCAGTACTTC. It specifies CASSLLIGGGYEQYF.